The next 21 T cell receptor beta chains were all read from a single sample in a study of blood T cells in healthy people across ages (dated by TCRdb to the mid-2010s). The library was prepared using 5' RACE. TCRdb records Illumina HiSeq 2500 as the sequencer. A second PCR of roughly 6 to 11 cycles was run with a J-beta primer mix and a sample-barcoded 5' primer. The public reads were quality trimmed at Q25 with fastp and then assembled into clones with MiXCR by TCRdb, keeping productive beta chains. Merged by CDR3 protein, the rows form single entries marked with the most common genes and DNA. The sample table records approximately 1.5 million distinct CDR3 sequences; 34% of these occur just once. The ten largest clones capture around 10% of the sample. The sequenced sample was blood. Receptors originate from a woman younger than 45 in good health.

About this clonotype: A junction end diverges from the germline sequence, so it may reflect a read error. The chain carries TRBV12-3 or TRBV12-4 and TRBJ2-5; TRBD2 agrees at 8 bases. The CDR3 has 15 residues. The CDR3 nucleotides read TGTGCCAGCAGCAAAAATAGCGGGACTCAAGAGACCCCGTACTTC. It translates to CASSKNSGTQETPYF.

As concerns this clonotype: One end of the junction varies from germline; a read error may be responsible. The CDR3 region has the DNA TGCGCCAGCGGGAGGGGCCATTATAGCAATCAGCCCCAGCATTTT. This translates into CASGRGHYSNQPQHF. The J gene is TRBJ1-5, the V gene TRBV7-3; perhaps TRBD1 as D (5 bases). CDR1 and CDR2 from the germline V gene are SGHTA and FQGTGA. This CDR3 has 15 amino acids.

The table lists this clonotype with a few counts. The chain is built from TRBV10-1 and TRBJ2-1, with 12 bases fitting TRBD2. The germline V gene has CDR1 WNHNN and CDR2 SYGVQD (reference sequence). With 3 bases clipped from V and 6 bases from J, the junction kept 3 bases outside the gene matches. The CDR3 has 15 residues. CDR3 DNA sequence: TGCGCCAGCAGTGACCCTAGCGGGGGGGTCAATGAGCAGTTCTTC. Translation gives CASSDPSGGVNEQFF.

This clonotype showed up just a few times. The chain employs TRBV7-6 and TRBJ1-1; D may be TRBD1 (6 bases). Trimming took 0 bases from V and 4 from J, leaving 18 bases between them. Germline CDR1 SGHVS, CDR2 FNYEAQ. The CDR3 extends over 17 amino acids. The chain's CDR3 is CASSLATRGPMSTEAFF. The CDR3 region has the DNA TGTGCCAGCAGCTTAGCAACCCGGGGGCCTATGAGCACTGAAGCTTTCTTT.

This clonotype was counted only a few times. This sequence joins TRBV5-6 and TRBJ1-2; D gene unclear. Per the germline V gene, CDR1 is SGHDT and CDR2 is YYEEEE. With 5 bases removed from V and 2 bases from J, the gap between germline ends came to 13 bases. The CDR3 is 14 amino acids. This chain's CDR3 is CASRVTGQNYGYTF. The CDR3 nucleotides read TGTGCCAGCAGAGTAACCGGGCAGAACTATGGCTACACCTTC.

In nucleotides, the CDR3 is TGTGCCAGCAGCTGGCGGGGGGGCCTCGATGAGCAGTTCTTC. Residues: CASSWRGGLDEQFF. This rearrangement joins TRBV7-3 to TRBJ2-1; 9 bases agree with TRBD2. The CDR3 sequence is 14 residues long. Germline assignment: CDR1 SGHTA and CDR2 FQGTGA. Losses at the gene ends were 4 bases for V and 8 bases for J; bases not matched to a gene: 6.

The table lists this clonotype with a few counts. CDR3 bases: TGTGCCAGCAGTTTGTACTACCCCGACGGGGAGAGCACAGATACGCAGTATTTT. Its translation is CASSLYYPDGESTDTQYF. V gene TRBV6-5 combines with J gene TRBJ2-3; D possibly corresponds to TRBD2 (5 bases). In germline, CDR1 is MNHEY, CDR2 SVGAGI. The germline V and J ends were trimmed by 4 bases and 0 bases, with 20 bases remaining between them. The CDR3 totals 18 residues.

In regard to this clonotype: A much larger clone lies one base from this, so it may be a read error. Here the CDR3 DNA reads TGCGCCAGCAGCTCCGGGGGTTTACGGAGGAGGGGGTTCTTC. Protein: CASSSGGLRRRGFF. The chain joins TRBV5-1 to TRBJ2-1; D is possibly TRBD2 (6 bases). The CDR3 length is 14 residues. Looked up from germline, CDR1 is SGHRS and CDR2 is YFSETQ. Between the trimmed V and J ends, which lost 3 bases and 15 bases, there was a span of 22 bases.

The chain recombines TRBV29-1 with TRBJ1-1, with D perhaps TRBD1 (5 bases). Trimming removed 7 bases at V and 0 bases at J, with 9 bases between. The CDR3 is made up of 12 amino acids. CDR1 and CDR2 (germline): SQVTM, ANQGSEA. The CDR3 loop reads CSEQTVNTEAFF. CDR3 bases: TGCAGCGAACAGACAGTGAACACTGAAGCTTTCTTT.

The gene calls are TRBV28 and TRBJ2-7, with a possible D match to TRBD2 (6 bases). CDR3 length: 16 residues. Germline CDR1 MDHEN, CDR2 SYDVKM. Trimming removed 6 bases at V and 2 bases at J, with 20 bases between. The CDR3 DNA is TGTGCCAGCAGCCCCCCTACTAGCTACGCTACCTACGAGCAGTACTTC. Translated: CASSPPTSYATYEQYF.

The rearrangement links TRBV5-1 to TRBJ2-7; 8 bases are a match to TRBD2. The CDR3 has 15 amino acids. V lost 2 bases and J lost 0; bases outside the gene matches: 4. Germline lookup yields CDR1 SGHRS and CDR2 YFSETQ. DNA for the CDR3: TGCGCCAGCAGCTTTTTAGCGGGACACTCCTACGAGCAGTACTTC. It translates to CASSFLAGHSYEQYF.

The sample holds a few counts of this clonotype. An end of the junction does not agree with germline; a read error may underlie this. V gene TRBV18 combines with J gene TRBJ1-2, with D perhaps TRBD1 (5 bases). CDR1 and CDR2 (germline): KGHSH, LQKENI. CDR3 length equals 15 residues. CDR3 coding DNA: TGTGCCAGCTCAACACCAAGTGCAGGGAACTATGGCTACACCTTC. Amino acids: CASSTPSAGNYGYTF.

This clonotype was detected a few times. V is TRBV9 and J is TRBJ2-3, with no clear D. Germline V CDR1 and CDR2: SGDLS, YYNGEE. The CDR3 is 13 residues long. V lost 4 bases, J lost 4 bases, and 10 bases lay in between. CDR3 sequence reads: CASSPGISDTQYF. CDR3 coding DNA: TGTGCCAGCAGCCCCGGTATTTCAGATACGCAGTATTTT.

This clonotype was counted many times. The chain has TRBV4-2 and TRBJ2-3, with 9 bases matching TRBD2. Looked up from germline, CDR1 is LGHNA and CDR2 is YNFKEQ. This CDR3 has 16 amino acids. J lost 4 bases, V lost 0 bases, and 5 bases had no gene match. The CDR3 DNA reads as TGTGCCAGCAGCCAAGAAGCGGGAGGAGGTCCAGATACGCAGTATTTT. As protein: CASSQEAGGGPDTQYF.

This clonotype was recorded a few times. This rearrangement joins TRBV15 to TRBJ2-3; D ambiguous. Germline CDR1 is LNHNV and CDR2 is YYDKDF (reference sequence). The CDR3 sequence is 15 residues long. V was trimmed by 3 bases and J by 5 bases, leaving 15 bases between them. Here the CDR3 reads CATSSKEQKKDTQYF. The CDR3 bases are TGTGCCACCAGCAGTAAGGAACAAAAAAAAGATACGCAGTATTTT.

This clonotype has just a few counts. The chain joins TRBV4-2 to TRBJ2-1; D remains ambiguous. The germline V gene has CDR1 LGHNA and CDR2 YNFKEQ. The CDR3 totals 17 residues. V was pared by 0 bases and J by 8 bases, with 20 bases between. The CDR3 nucleotides read TGTGCCAGCAGCCAAGACGAAGCGTATTCGTTAGTTGATGAGCAGTTCTTC. This gives the protein CASSQDEAYSLVDEQFF.

To note about this clonotype: One junction end disagrees with the germline gene, perhaps due to a read error. This chain uses TRBV7-2 with TRBJ1-6; D uncertain. CDR1 and CDR2 (germline): SGHTA, FQGNSA. The CDR3 sequence is 14 residues long. The CDR3 DNA reads TGTGCCAGCAGCTTATTAGTTTATAATCCACCCCTCCACTTT. This encodes CASSLLVYNPPLHF.

This clonotype was seen more than once but under ten times. V usage is TRBV4-1 and J usage is TRBJ2-3, with TRBD2 matching over 13 bases. The CDR3 spans 16 residues. Trimming at V came to 1 base and at J to 7 bases, leaving 5 bases not matched to a gene. The germline CDR1 and CDR2 sequences are MGHRA and YSYEKL. In nucleotides, the CDR3 is TGCGCCAGCAGCCAAGGGACTAGCGGGGGCACTTATACGCAGTATTTT. Its translation is CASSQGTSGGTYTQYF.

V is TRBV20-1 and J is TRBJ2-5; 8 bases agree with TRBD2. There are 15 residues in the CDR3. From germline, CDR1 is DFQATT and CDR2 SNEGSKA (reference sequence). Trimming cost V 6 bases and J 5 bases; bases outside gene matches: 14. The CDR3 DNA sequence: TGCAGTGCCAACGAAGACACTAGCGGCTGGGAGACCCAGTACTTC. Translation gives CSANEDTSGWETQYF.

This clonotype was found a few times. The chain uses TRBV29-1 and TRBJ1-5; D may be TRBD1 (6 bases). Germline CDR1 reads SQVTM; CDR2 reads ANQGSEA. Trimming stripped 5 bases from V and 2 bases from J, with 16 bases between. The CDR3 totals 15 residues. The CDR3 here is CSVKGAGGGNQPQHF. The CDR3 nucleotides read TGCAGCGTTAAAGGGGCGGGGGGCGGCAATCAGCCCCAGCATTTT.

This clonotype has a handful of counts. The genes are TRBV27 and TRBJ2-7; TRBD1 is a possible D gene (6 bases). Trimming cost V 8 bases and J 3 bases, with 17 bases left between them. Germline values: CDR1 MNHEY, CDR2 SMNVEV (reference sequence). This CDR3 spans 14 amino acids. The CDR3: CASRPGTPFYEQYF. The CDR3 bases are TGTGCCAGCCGTCCTGGGACACCTTTCTACGAGCAGTACTTC.